The 25 T cell receptor beta chains below all came from one sample that was sequenced in a study of blood T cell repertoires in COVID-19. Only in-frame clones appear in the TCRdb table, and some are missing; sequencing was by immunoSEQ multiplex PCR. The sample holds 110,000 to 150,000 clones, 88% seen once. Source material: peripheral blood. These receptors were collected from a man aged 50 to 59 with active or convalescent COVID-19.

The J gene is TRBJ1-4, the V gene TRBV9; 9 nucleotides match TRBD1. The junction had 10 bases not matched to a gene; V was cut back by 3 bases and J by 7 bases. The germline V gene encodes CDR1 SGDLS and CDR2 YYNGEE. The CDR3 sequence is 16 residues long. The CDR3 here is CASSARPTGGGEKLFF. For the CDR3, the DNA is TGTGCCAGCAGCGCCCGACCTACAGGGGGCGGTGAAAAACTGTTTTTT.

The chain combines TRBV12-3 or TRBV12-4 with TRBJ1-2, with TRBD1 matching over 8 bases. CDR3 length equals 12 residues. V dropped 3 bases and J dropped 11; count of bases not matched to a gene: 5. As DNA, the CDR3 is TGTGCCAGCAGTTTCCACAGGGGGTTGTACACCTTC. Translation gives CASSFHRGLYTF.

The CDR3 protein is CASRTGGANEKLFF. The CDR3 nucleotides are TGTGCCAGCAGGACAGGGGGTGCTAATGAAAAACTGTTTTTT. The chain has TRBV28 and TRBJ1-4, with 9 bases that match TRBD1. This CDR3 has 14 amino acids. V lost 6 bases and J lost 3; bases outside the gene matches: 2. Germline V gene data show CDR1 as MDHEN and CDR2 as SYDVKM. The variable domain in full, with the rest retrieved from reference TRBV28 and TRBJ1-4, is DVKVTQSSRYLVKRTGEKVFLECVQDMDHENMFWYRQDPGLGLRLIYFSYDVKMKEKGDIPEGYSVSREKKERFSLILESASTNQTSMYLCASRTGGANEKLFFGSGTQLSVL.

This clone was observed once. The chain recombines TRBV2 with TRBJ1-1; D gene uncertain. There are 13 residues in the CDR3. CDR1 and CDR2 (germline): SNHLY, FYNNEI. V dropped 6 bases and J dropped 0 bases, with 8 bases sitting between them. CDR3 amino acids: CASSGSMNTEAFF. The CDR3 DNA is TGTGCCAGCAGCGGTTCCATGAACACTGAAGCTTTCTTT.

The rearrangement joins TRBV5-1 to TRBJ1-4, with TRBD1 matching over 12 bases. Germline CDR1 is SGHRS and CDR2 is YFSETQ. J lost 4 bases, V lost 4 bases, and 11 bases had no gene match. The CDR3 contains 18 residues. The CDR3 spells CASSRRGQGAQSNEKLFF. Written as DNA, the CDR3 is TGCGCCAGCAGCCGGAGGGGACAGGGGGCGCAGAGTAATGAAAAACTGTTTTTT.

This rearrangement joins TRBV5-1 to TRBJ2-3; maybe TRBD1 (6 bases). CDR1 and CDR2 from the germline V gene are SGHRS and YFSETQ. The CDR3 is made up of 16 amino acids. V lost 0 bases to trimming and J lost 6 bases, with 17 bases between them. The CDR3 DNA sequence: TGCGCCAGCAGCTTGGGGGGACATACGGTTGGGGATACGCAGTATTTT. This codes for CASSLGGHTVGDTQYF.

This chain links TRBV19 with TRBJ1-1; a possible D gene is TRBD1 (6 bases). This CDR3 is built from 14 residues. Germline V CDR1 and CDR2: LNHDA, SQIVND (reference sequence). Trimming left V 4 bases short and J 6 bases short, with 15 bases between. As DNA, the CDR3 is TGTGCCAGTAGTAACAGGGTAGGTAACGCTGAAGCTTTCTTT. Protein sequence: CASSNRVGNAEAFF.

The chain uses TRBV19 and TRBJ2-7, with TRBD1 matching over 9 bases. Germline loops: CDR1 LNHDA, CDR2 SQIVND (reference sequence). Losses at the gene ends were 4 bases for V and 4 bases for J; bases not matched to a gene: 8. The CDR3 is 15 amino acids. DNA of the CDR3: TGTGCCAGTAGTAGCCCGGGACAGGGATCATACGAGCAGTACTTC. Protein: CASSSPGQGSYEQYF.

In the case of this clone: Other nucleotide sequences from this sample produce the same CDR3. The chain carries TRBV9 and TRBJ1-2, with 10 bases that match TRBD1. The germline V gene encodes CDR1 SGDLS and CDR2 YYNGEE. The CDR3 totals 14 residues. V shed 4 bases, J shed 5 bases, and the junction held 5 bases outside the gene matches. DNA for the CDR3: TGTGCCAGCAGCCCTGGACAGGGGGATTATGGCTACACCTTC. As protein: CASSPGQGDYGYTF. The full variable domain, completed using reference TRBV9 and TRBJ1-2, is DSGVTQTPKHLITATGQRVTLRCSPRSGDLSVYWYQQSLDQGLQFLIQYYNGEERAKGNILERFSAQQFPDLHSELNLSSLELGDSALYFCASSPGQGDYGYTFGSGTRLTVV.

This clone was detected once. The chain couples TRBV7-2 to TRBJ2-3; D is perhaps TRBD2 (5 bases). The ends were cut back, 4 bases at V and 3 bases at J, with 17 bases in the middle. This CDR3 region has 16 residues. Per the germline V gene, CDR1 is SGHTA and CDR2 is FQGNSA. The CDR3 loop reads CASSSLSGTGTDTQYF. The CDR3 DNA sequence: TGTGCCAGCAGCTCCCTCAGCGGCACGGGAACAGATACGCAGTATTTT.

The gene calls are TRBV2 and TRBJ2-5, with D possibly matching TRBD1 (6 bases). The CDR3 runs to 17 residues. V lost 3 bases to trimming and J lost 5 bases, with 22 bases between them. Germline CDR1 reads SNHLY; CDR2 reads FYNNEI. DNA of the CDR3: TGTGCCAGCAGTGAGATCCGGGACATCCAGGGTGGTGAGACCCAGTACTTC. This sequence encodes CASSEIRDIQGGETQYF.

The V call is TRBV6-5, the J call TRBJ2-2; the D gene is possibly TRBD2 (5 bases). In germline, CDR1 is MNHEY, CDR2 SVGAGI. Trimming left V 6 bases short and J 6 bases short, with 8 bases between. CDR3 length: 12 residues. Here the CDR3 reads CASRRGSGELFF. The DNA for the CDR3 is TGTGCCAGCAGGAGAGGGTCCGGGGAGCTGTTTTTT.

The chain is built from TRBV28 and TRBJ2-5, with 10 bases matching TRBD2. V lost 6 bases to trimming and J lost 4 bases; unmatched junction nucleotides: 5. Germline loops: CDR1 MDHEN, CDR2 SYDVKM. This CDR3 spans 14 amino acids. The CDR3 coding sequence is TGTGCCAGCAGCCTAGCGGGAGTGCGAGAGACCCAGTACTTC. This gives the protein CASSLAGVRETQYF.

The rearrangement joins TRBV7-9 to TRBJ2-2, with 10 bases aligning to TRBD2. Germline CDR1 reads SEHNR; CDR2 reads FQNEAQ (reference sequence). With 3 bases clipped from V and 3 bases from J, the junction kept 13 bases outside the gene matches. The length of the CDR3 is 19 residues. CDR3 DNA sequence: TGTGCCAGCAGCTTCGGGTTCCTAGCGGGAGTAAGGGACACCGGGGAGCTGTTTTTT. Protein product: CASSFGFLAGVRDTGELFF.

J is TRBJ2-3 and V is TRBV30, with TRBD1 matching 8 bases. Germline V gene lookup returns CDR1 GTSNPN and CDR2 SVGIG (reference sequence). There are 14 residues in the CDR3. After removal of 5 bases from V and 1 base from J, the junction contained 5 bases not matched to a gene. CDR3 DNA: TGTGCCTGGGACGGACAGGGAGGCACAGATACGCAGTATTTT. Protein sequence: CAWDGQGGTDTQYF.

This rearrangement joins TRBV6-1 to TRBJ2-7; 8 bases match TRBD2. With 3 bases clipped from V and 4 bases from J, the junction kept 5 bases outside the gene matches. The CDR3 is 14 amino acids. The V gene's germline CDR1 is MNHNS and CDR2 SASEGT. CDR3 DNA: TGTGCCAGCAGTGACAGCGGGAGTTTATACGAGCAGTACTTC. It yields the protein CASSDSGSLYEQYF.

The genes are TRBV5-4 and TRBJ2-1; D is unresolved. Trimming removed 1 base from V and 8 bases from J, with 10 bases in between. Germline CDR1 and CDR2: SGHNT and YYREEE (reference sequence). The CDR3 covers 13 residues. This CDR3 is CASSLPVRDEQFF. For the CDR3, the DNA is TGTGCCAGCAGCTTGCCTGTCCGCGATGAGCAGTTCTTC.

The chain is built from TRBV20-1 and TRBJ1-1; D remains unclear. Trimming cost V 3 bases and J 6 bases, with 14 bases left between them. Germline V lookup: CDR1 DFQATT, CDR2 SNEGSKA (reference sequence). This CDR3 contains 13 residues. CDR3 sequence (DNA): TGCAGTGCTAGTGTCTATAGTCACGCTGAAGCTTTCTTT. Translated, it gives CSASVYSHAEAFF.

The rearrangement uses TRBV5-1 and TRBJ1-1; 7 nucleotides line up with TRBD1. The length of the CDR3 is 15 residues. Losses at the gene ends were 4 bases for V and 0 bases for J; bases not matched to a gene: 6. Germline values: CDR1 SGHRS, CDR2 YFSETQ. Written as DNA, the CDR3 is TGCGCCAGCAGCCCCCAACAGGGGCTGAACACTGAAGCTTTCTTT. Protein: CASSPQQGLNTEAFF. Drawing the rest from reference TRBV5-1 and TRBJ1-1, the complete variable domain is KAGVTQTPRYLIKTRGQQVTLSCSPISGHRSVSWYQQTPGQGLQFLFEYFSETQRNKGNFPGRFSGRQFSNSRSEMNVSTLELGDSALYLCASSPQQGLNTEAFFGQGTRLTVV.

J is TRBJ1-1 and V is TRBV6-5, with 8 bases fitting TRBD1. CDR1 and CDR2 from the germline V gene are MNHEY and SVGAGI. The CDR3 has 13 amino acids. V shed 7 bases and J 5 bases; nucleotides not matched to a gene: 6. The CDR3: CASTRTGTTEAFF. The CDR3 nucleotides read TGTGCCAGCACCCGGACAGGGACTACTGAAGCTTTCTTT.

In its sample, this clone was seen a few times. The CDR3 DNA reads as TGTGCCAGCAGGCCGACAGCCCAGCCCCAGCATTTT. Residues: CASRPTAQPQHF. The chain carries TRBV28 and TRBJ1-5; perhaps TRBD1 as D (5 bases). CDR1 and CDR2 from the germline V gene are MDHEN and SYDVKM. Deletions cut 6 bases from V and 7 bases from J, with 10 bases between. The CDR3 runs to 12 residues.

This chain joins TRBV28 and TRBJ2-7; TRBD1 matches 9 bases. Germline V gene data show CDR1 as MDHEN and CDR2 as SYDVKM. J was trimmed by 4 bases and V by 2 bases; bases with no gene match: 3. The CDR3 loop spans 14 amino acids. In DNA, the CDR3 is TGTGCCAGCAGTTTACCCGGGACAGGGTACGAGCAGTACTTC. Translation: CASSLPGTGYEQYF.

This clone was seen more than once but under ten times. This chain links TRBV14 with TRBJ1-6; unclear D gene. The CDR3 contains 14 residues. V lost 0 bases and J 7 bases, leaving 7 bases between the germline ends. The V gene's germline CDR1 is SGHDN and CDR2 FVKESK. CDR3 bases: TGTGCCAGCAGCCAAGAAGCCCGGAATTCACCCCTCCACTTT. The encoded protein is CASSQEARNSPLHF.

The rearrangement joins TRBV2 to TRBJ2-4; possibly TRBD1 for D (6 bases). The CDR3 length is 16 residues. Germline V gene data show CDR1 as SNHLY and CDR2 as FYNNEI. With 4 bases removed from V and 0 bases from J, the gap between germline ends came to 13 bases. The CDR3 loop reads CASSAPGALAKNIQYF. The CDR3 DNA reads as TGTGCCAGCAGTGCCCCAGGGGCATTAGCCAAAAACATTCAGTACTTC.

The rearrangement uses TRBV6-1 and TRBJ1-1; no definite D call. There are 13 residues in the CDR3. Trimming cost V 1 base and J 1 base, with 4 bases left between them. Germline-derived CDR1 and CDR2 are MNHNS and SASEGT. CDR3 nucleotide sequence: TGTGCCAGCAGTGAAGGGCCGAACACTGAAGCTTTCTTT. Translation: CASSEGPNTEAFF.